This entry lists 5 T cell receptor beta chains sequenced from one sample in a study of beta chain features in type 1 diabetes. The sequenced template was cDNA made from the entire isolated RNA. Assay used: immunoSEQ multiplex PCR; TCRdb lists only in-frame clones, some missing. The sample records about 150,000 clones, about 8.1% being singletons. Sequenced sample: central memory CD4+ T cells from blood. Source of these receptors: a man between 18 and 35 years old in good health.

The V gene is TRBV28, the J gene TRBJ2-1; 11 bases line up with TRBD2. This CDR3 has 15 residues. Per the germline V gene, CDR1 is MDHEN and CDR2 is SYDVKM. V was clipped by 3 bases and J by 8 bases; unmatched bases: 6. CDR3 DNA sequence: TGTGCCAGCAGTTTCCGGCTAGCGGGAGGTCATGAGCAGTTCTTC. It codes for CASSFRLAGGHEQFF.

The chain links TRBV23-1 to TRBJ1-6; D call uncertain. TRBV23-1 is an ORF, and what it does is uncertain. The CDR3 length is 15 residues. V lost 8 bases, J lost 5 bases, and 16 bases lay in between. The CDR3 nucleotides read TGCGCCAGCCCGGCCCTACAGAGTAATAATTCACCCCTCCACTTT. Translation gives CASPALQSNNSPLHF.

The J gene is TRBJ2-5, the V gene TRBV7-9, with 7 bases identical to TRBD2. Germline V CDR1 and CDR2: SEHNR, FQNEAQ (reference sequence). V shed 5 bases, J shed 7 bases, and the junction held 10 bases outside the gene matches. This CDR3 is 14 amino acids long. The CDR3 sequence: CASSPTLAEGTQYF. CDR3 DNA: TGTGCCAGCAGCCCGACTCTAGCGGAGGGGACCCAGTACTTC.

The chain employs TRBV28 and TRBJ2-3; TRBD2 aligns across 9 bases. Trimming took 8 bases from V and 3 from J; bases not matched to a gene: 3. The CDR3 is made up of 13 amino acids. CDR1 is MDHEN and CDR2 is SYDVKM in the germline V gene. CDR3 in amino acids: CASAGGGTDTQYF. Written as DNA, the CDR3 is TGTGCCAGCGCGGGAGGGGGTACAGATACGCAGTATTTT.

The chain employs TRBV7-9 and TRBJ2-1; D is perhaps TRBD2 (6 bases). V lost 6 bases, J lost 0 bases, and 9 bases lay in between. The germline CDR1 and CDR2 sequences are SEHNR and FQNEAQ (reference sequence). There are 14 residues in the CDR3. Here the CDR3 DNA reads TGTGCCAGCAGTGGGGGGAGCTCCTACAATGAGCAGTTCTTC. It is translated as CASSGGSSYNEQFF.